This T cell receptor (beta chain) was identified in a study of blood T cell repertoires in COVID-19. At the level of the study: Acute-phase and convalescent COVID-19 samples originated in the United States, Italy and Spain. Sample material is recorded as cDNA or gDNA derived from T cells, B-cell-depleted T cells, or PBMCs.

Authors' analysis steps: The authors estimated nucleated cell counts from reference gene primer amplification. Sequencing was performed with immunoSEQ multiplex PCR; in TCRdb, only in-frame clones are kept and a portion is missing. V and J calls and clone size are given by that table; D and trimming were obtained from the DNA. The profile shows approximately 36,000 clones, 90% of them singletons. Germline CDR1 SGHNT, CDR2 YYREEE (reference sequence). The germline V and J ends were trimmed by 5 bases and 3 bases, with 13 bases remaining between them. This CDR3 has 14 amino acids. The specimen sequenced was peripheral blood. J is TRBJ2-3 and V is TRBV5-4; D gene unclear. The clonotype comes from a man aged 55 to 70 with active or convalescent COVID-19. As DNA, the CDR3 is TGTGCCAGCAGTGAAGAGACTCGTACAGATACGCAGTATTTT. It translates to CASSEETRTDTQYF.